A single T cell receptor (beta chain) is shown here with its context. Antigen: not known. This record belongs to a study of human T cells and chemical hapten exposure. The study, taken as a whole, reports: Expanded TCR counts at PT1 went up together with patch test score, a positive correlation.

The time point here: patch test 1, 2 weeks after DPC sensitization. Treatment reported: therapeutic diphenylcyclopropenone sensitization with weekly scalp DPC. Alopecia patients, 18 to 70 years old and DPC-suitable, served as donors. From the RACE reads, TCRdb called clonotypes with MiXCR, one entry per CDR3 protein. The sample holds tens of thousands of distinct CDR3 sequences, approximately 32% seen once. This CDR3 region has 13 residues. Trimming shortened V by 1 base and J by 3 bases, and 4 bases separated the two germline ends. Germline V CDR1 and CDR2: SGHVS, FQNEAQ. The genes are TRBV7-8 and TRBJ2-1; D remains unclear. The sample here was whole blood, taken in connection with sensitization to the hapten diphenylcyclopropenone (DPC). This TCR was recovered from a man in his forties with alopecia areata. Some clones in this sample may be carry-over from other donors' samples. In DNA, the CDR3 is TGTGCCAGCAGCTTAGTCAACTACAATGAGCAGTTCTTC. Amino acid sequence: CASSLVNYNEQFF.